This entry features one T cell receptor beta chain sequence. Using immunoSEQ multiplex PCR, the repertoire was profiled, and TCRdb retains in-frame clones only, with some absent. The sample lists around 600,000 clones; less than 98% were seen once. The germline V gene has CDR1 SEHNR and CDR2 FQNEAQ (reference sequence). This CDR3 comprises 15 residues. Trimming took 3 bases from V and 1 from J, leaving 12 bases between them. This specimen comes from a study of shared clonotypes between healthy human individuals. Input material: naive CD4+ T cells sorted from blood. The subset was: CD45RA+ positively selected. The receptor's source is a woman aged 25 to 39 in good health. The gene calls are TRBV7-9 and TRBJ1-1, with a tentative D call TRBD1 (6 bases). This chain's CDR3 is CASSFADSQNTEAFF. The CDR3, as DNA: TGTGCCAGCAGCTTCGCGGACAGCCAGAACACTGAAGCTTTCTTT.